This TCR beta chain was documented in a study of naive and memory T cell subsets. CD4 T cells were positively selected, then CD8 T cells from the CD4-negative fraction. Four subsets defined by CD45RA and CD27 were sorted after CD3, CD4, CD8 and live/dead staining. This clonotype has at least ten counts. Antigen unknown. Study conclusions and caveats: In naive cells, over 95% of TCR sequences were seen only once.

The CDR3 covers 13 residues. V lost 5 bases and J lost 7, with 11 bases in between. Two oligonucleotides, mixed equimolar, formed the beta constant-region primer covering TRBC1 and TRBC2. The ligated cDNA underwent four PCR rounds using SP2 and nested alpha and beta constant-region primers. Each CDR3 protein gets one entry after TCRdb re-called the UMI-ligation and nested PCR reads with MiXCR. This sample has around 18,000 distinct CDR3 sequences, with roughly 8.7% found just once. This chain uses TRBV12-3 or TRBV12-4 with TRBJ2-2; the D is unclear. Sample: central memory CD8+ T cells from blood. This clonotype originated in a human donor in good health. The CDR3 DNA reads as TGTGCCAGCAGTATGCTAGTGGACGGGGAGCTGTTTTTT. Its protein is CASSMLVDGELFF.